The sequence of this T cell receptor (beta chain) was determined in a study of T cell responses to AZD1222 COVID-19 vaccine. This clone was observed a few times. Its antigen is still unknown. General observations from the study: Females outnumbered males among donors, who were mostly white British; clonal diversity was possibly underestimated. The span of vaccine-associated CD4 TCRs extended across spike, with dominance at 160-218 and 743-854. Regions left unmutated in variants are reportedly the target of nearly half of spike-specific TCRs.

The length of the CDR3 is 17 residues. V trimming: 6 bases; J trimming: 5 bases; junction bases outside the gene matches: 11. The germline gives CDR1 SGHAT, CDR2 FQNNGV. The repertoire was sequenced with immunoSEQ multiplex PCR; TCRdb's copy has only in-frame clones and lacks some. The profile shows 100,000 to 150,000 clones, approximately 86% of them singletons. Second-dose intervals of approximately 4 or approximately 12 weeks were pooled. The receptor was isolated from an adult who received the AZD1222 COVID-19 vaccine. The source was peripheral blood, collected 28 days after the second AZD1222 dose. The rearrangement joins TRBV11-2 to TRBJ2-2, with 11 bases identical to TRBD2. In DNA form, the CDR3 reads TGTGCCAGCAGAGACCCCCTAGCGGGAGGCCGGACCGGGGAGCTGTTTTTT. It yields the protein CASRDPLAGGRTGELFF.